This is a list of T cell receptor beta chains from one sample in a study of T cells in Graves' hyperthyroidism and ophthalmopathy. TCRdb recomputed calls from the multiplex PCR reads with MiXCR, one row per CDR3 protein. The sample holds a few hundred thousand distinct CDR3 sequences, roughly 20% seen once. The sample was blood. All receptors come from a man between 18 and 29 years old with Graves' hyperthyroidism. CDR3s include the opening cysteine and the closing phenylalanine or tryptophan. The D gene is left open where the match is weak. Expanded clones are given a class, and other clones once, few, many or no size at all.

v_call	cdr3_length	j_call	clone_size	d_call	cdr3_aa	cdr3_nt
TRBV20-1	14	TRBJ2-5	many	TRBD2	CSARGGGAGETQYF	TGCAGTGCTAGGGGCGGGGGGGCCGGTGAGACCCAGTACTTC
TRBV20-1	12	TRBJ2-2	NA	NA	CSARRGAGELFF	TGCAGTGCCCGGAGGGGTGCCGGGGAGCTGTTTTTT
TRBV4-1	14	TRBJ2-7	few	NA	CASSQVHSFYEQYF	TGCGCCAGCAGCCAAGTTCACAGCTTCTACGAGCAGTACTTC
TRBV29-1	13	TRBJ2-5	few	TRBD2	CSAAPGGRETQYF	TGCAGCGCCGCTCCGGGGGGAAGAGAGACCCAGTACTTC
TRBV2	14	TRBJ1-2	few	NA	CASSDPGWHYGYTF	TGTGCCAGCAGTGACCCGGGGTGGCACTATGGCTACACCTTC
TRBV20-1	13	TRBJ1-2	many	TRBD1	CSASPTGLYGYTF	TGCAGTGCCAGCCCGACAGGGCTCTATGGCTACACCTTC
TRBV24-1	15	TRBJ1-4	NA	NA	CATSDSGGEPEKLFF	TGTGCCACCAGTGATTCCGGGGGGGAACCCGAAAAACTGTTTTTT
TRBV10-3	13	TRBJ1-2	NA	NA	CAISVPEGGGYTF	TGTGCCATCAGTGTCCCAGAGGGGGGCGGCTACACCTTC
TRBV20-1	12	TRBJ2-2	few	NA	CSASGVPGELFF	TGCAGTGCTAGCGGCGTCCCCGGGGAGCTGTTTTTT
TRBV6-1	13	TRBJ1-1	many	NA	CASSAVVETEAFF	TGTGCCAGCAGTGCGGTGGTCGAGACTGAAGCTTTCTTT
TRBV11-2	16	TRBJ2-7	few	TRBD1	CASSLGWTGESYEQYF	TGTGCCAGCAGCCTGGGTTGGACAGGGGAGTCCTACGAGCAGTACTTC
TRBV6-5	16	TRBJ1-2	many	NA	CASTKGGWGASYGYTF	TGTGCCAGCACCAAAGGGGGTTGGGGGGCCAGCTATGGCTACACCTTC
TRBV6-1	11	TRBJ1-3	many	NA	CAGGATETIYF	TGTGCCGGGGGGGCCACGGAGACCATATATTTT
TRBV30	15	TRBJ1-6	NA	NA	CAWTLTGAENSPLHF	TGTGCCTGGACTCTAACGGGGGCCGAAAATTCACCCCTCCACTTT
TRBV12-3/TRBV12-4	13	TRBJ1-6	NA	NA	CASRLVLNSPLHF	TGTGCCAGCAGATTAGTTCTGAATTCACCCCTCCACTTT
TRBV19	15	TRBJ2-6	many	NA	CASSQDSSGANVLTF	TGTGCCAGTAGTCAAGATTCCTCTGGGGCCAACGTCCTGACTTTC